This T cell receptor beta chain emerged from a study of blood T cells in healthy people across ages. Findings and caveats of the study: A roughly linear fall in TCR beta diversity per million T cells was seen with increasing age. Reliance upon unsorted PBMCs precluded definitive naive versus antigen-experienced comparison.

The use of a sample-barcoded 5' primer and a J-beta primer mix characterized a second PCR of about 7 to 12 cycles. Tags on each cDNA molecule came from a template-switch adaptor with 12 random nucleotides. Paired-end reads containing CDR3 totaled no fewer than 2.5 million for each sample. Each CDR3 protein gets one entry after TCRdb re-called the 5' RACE reads with MiXCR. Among about a million distinct CDR3 sequences listed, 51% were seen once. Comment on this clonotype: Its antigen remains unknown.

The CDR3 is 15 amino acids. Unmatched junction bases numbered 5, after V lost 2 bases and J lost 3 bases. The germline CDR1 and CDR2 sequences are MDHEN and SYDVKM. Sequences were obtained from blood. V gene TRBV28 combines with J gene TRBJ2-7, with 9 bases matching TRBD2. The sequence derives from a woman aged 55-69 years in good health. The CDR3, as DNA: TGTGCCAGCAGTTTACTAGCGGGATCCCTCTACGAGCAGTACTTC. The encoded protein is CASSLLAGSLYEQYF.